This TCR beta chain was recorded in a study of cytomegalovirus exposure and HLA in healthy donors. Regarding the study as a whole: Presence/absence analyses rested on an assumption that sequencing depth was roughly uniform across donors. In a later analysis, TCR beta V- and J-gene trimming was associated with a missense DCLRE1C variant.

Researchers ran the PCR with 60 Vbeta and 13 Jbeta primers. Authors' data handling: Later reanalysis found roughly 80 million unique TCR beta chains, some 10 million of them shared. The assay was immunoSEQ multiplex PCR, and TCRdb's table has in-frame clones only and misses some. V, J and clone size were drawn from that table, and D and trimming were deduced from the DNA. The data contain 150,000 to 200,000 clones, about 70% of them seen just once; the ten biggest clones take up 1.5% to 2%. Donors counted as nominally healthy when sampled, yet unrecorded immune exposures were likely. Points on this clone: Its antigen is not identified.

The CDR3 sequence is 14 residues long. Germline loops: CDR1 LNHDA, CDR2 SQIVND (reference sequence). Trimming at V came to 6 bases and at J to 8 bases, leaving 6 bases not matched to a gene. This sequence joins TRBV19 and TRBJ1-4; 10 positions agree with TRBD1. Sample: PBMCs. The sequence came from a woman aged 30 to 39 in good health and CMV-seronegative. In nucleotides, the CDR3 is TGTGCCAGTAGCCCGGACAGGGGGAACGAAAAACTGTTTTTT. Its protein is CASSPDRGNEKLFF.